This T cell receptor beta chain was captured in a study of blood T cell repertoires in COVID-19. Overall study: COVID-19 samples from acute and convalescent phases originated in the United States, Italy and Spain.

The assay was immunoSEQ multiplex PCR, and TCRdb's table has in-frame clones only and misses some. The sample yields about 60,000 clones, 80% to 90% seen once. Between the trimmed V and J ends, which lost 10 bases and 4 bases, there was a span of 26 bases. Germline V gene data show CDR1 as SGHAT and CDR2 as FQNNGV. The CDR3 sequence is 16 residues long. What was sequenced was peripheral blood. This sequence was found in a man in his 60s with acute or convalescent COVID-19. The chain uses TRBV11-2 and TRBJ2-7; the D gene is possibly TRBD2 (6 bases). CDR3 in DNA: TGTGCCACCCCCCCCTGGAGTAGCGGACCATCTTACGAGCAGTACTTC. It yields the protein CATPPWSSGPSYEQYF.